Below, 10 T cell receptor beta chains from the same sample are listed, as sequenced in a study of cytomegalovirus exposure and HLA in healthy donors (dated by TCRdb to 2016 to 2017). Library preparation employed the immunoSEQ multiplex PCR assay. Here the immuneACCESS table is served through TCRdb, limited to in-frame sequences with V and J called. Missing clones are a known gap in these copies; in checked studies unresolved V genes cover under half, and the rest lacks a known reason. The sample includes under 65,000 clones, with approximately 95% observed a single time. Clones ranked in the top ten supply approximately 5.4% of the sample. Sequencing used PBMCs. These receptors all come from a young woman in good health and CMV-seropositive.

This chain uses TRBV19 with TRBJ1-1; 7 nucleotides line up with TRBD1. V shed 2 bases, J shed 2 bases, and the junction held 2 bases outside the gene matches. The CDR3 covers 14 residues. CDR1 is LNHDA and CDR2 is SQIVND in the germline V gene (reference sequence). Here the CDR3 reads CASSIWTGNTEAFF. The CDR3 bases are TGTGCCAGTAGTATATGGACAGGCAACACTGAAGCTTTCTTT.

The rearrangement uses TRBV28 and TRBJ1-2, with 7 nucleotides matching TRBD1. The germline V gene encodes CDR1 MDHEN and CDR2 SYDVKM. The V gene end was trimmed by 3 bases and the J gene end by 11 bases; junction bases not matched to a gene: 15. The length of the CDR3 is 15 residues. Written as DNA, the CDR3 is TGTGCCAGCAGTTTTTTAGGGGTGGACAGGAAAGGGTACACCTTC. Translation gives CASSFLGVDRKGYTF.

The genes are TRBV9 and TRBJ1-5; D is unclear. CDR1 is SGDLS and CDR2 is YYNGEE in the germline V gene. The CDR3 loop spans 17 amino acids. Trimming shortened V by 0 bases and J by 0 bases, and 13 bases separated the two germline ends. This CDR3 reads CASSVGGSLYSNQPQHF. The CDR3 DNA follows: TGTGCCAGCAGCGTAGGAGGCAGCTTGTATAGCAATCAGCCCCAGCATTTT.

CDR3 nucleotides: TGTGCCAGCAGCTTAGGAGGACTAGCGAGTGAGCAGTTCTTC. Translated: CASSLGGLASEQFF. This chain joins TRBV7-3 and TRBJ2-1; 9 bases are a match to TRBD2. CDR3 length equals 14 residues. The J segment lost 9 bases and the V segment lost 2 bases, leaving 5 bases of the junction unmatched. Germline CDR1 reads SGHTA; CDR2 reads FQGTGA.

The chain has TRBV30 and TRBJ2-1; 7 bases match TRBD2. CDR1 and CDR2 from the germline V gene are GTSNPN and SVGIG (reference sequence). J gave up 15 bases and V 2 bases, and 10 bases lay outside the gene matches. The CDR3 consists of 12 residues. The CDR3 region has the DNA TGTGCCTGGAGTTTTGGGCGGGAGCGTTCGTTCTTC. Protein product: CAWSFGRERSFF. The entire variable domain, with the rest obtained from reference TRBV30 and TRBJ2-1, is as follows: SQTIHQWPATLVQPVGSPLSLECTVEGTSNPNLYWYRQAAGRGLQLLFYSVGIGQISSEVPQNLSASRPQDRQFILSSKKLLLSDSGFYLCAWSFGRERSFFGPGTRLTVL.

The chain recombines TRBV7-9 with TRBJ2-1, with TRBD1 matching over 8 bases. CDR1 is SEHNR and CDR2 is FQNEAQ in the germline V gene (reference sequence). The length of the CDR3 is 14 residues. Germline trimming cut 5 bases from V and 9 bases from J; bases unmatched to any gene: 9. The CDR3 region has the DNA TGTGCCAGCAGCCCAAACAGGGGGTTCGGTGAGCAGTTCTTC. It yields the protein CASSPNRGFGEQFF. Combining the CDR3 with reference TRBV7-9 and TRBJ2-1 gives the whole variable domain DTGVSQNPRHKITKRGQNVTFRCDPISEHNRLYWYRQTLGQGPEFLTYFQNEAQLEKSRLLSDRFSAERPKGSFSTLEIQRTEQGDSAMYLCASSPNRGFGEQFFGPGTRLTVL.

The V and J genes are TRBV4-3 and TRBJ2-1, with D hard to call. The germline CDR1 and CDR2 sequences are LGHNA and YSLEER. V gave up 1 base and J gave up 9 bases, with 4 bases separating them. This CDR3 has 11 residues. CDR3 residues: CASSQGAEQFF. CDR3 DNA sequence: TGCGCCAGCAGCCAAGGGGCTGAGCAGTTCTTC.

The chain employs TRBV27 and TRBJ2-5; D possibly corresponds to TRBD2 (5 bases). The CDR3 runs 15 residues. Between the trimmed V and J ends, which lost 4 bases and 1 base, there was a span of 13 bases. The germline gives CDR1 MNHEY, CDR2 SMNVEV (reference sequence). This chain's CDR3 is CASSWSSAGQETQYF. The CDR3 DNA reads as TGTGCCAGCAGTTGGAGTAGTGCGGGCCAAGAGACCCAGTACTTC.

The CDR3 DNA reads as TGCAGCGTTGAAGATATGGGACAGCTAAAGGGCTACTTC. Residues: CSVEDMGQLKGYF. The chain joins TRBV29-1 to TRBJ2-5; TRBD1 agrees at 7 bases. After removal of 0 bases from V and 14 bases from J, the junction contained 12 bases not matched to a gene. This CDR3 spans 13 amino acids. CDR1 and CDR2 (germline): SQVTM, ANQGSEA.

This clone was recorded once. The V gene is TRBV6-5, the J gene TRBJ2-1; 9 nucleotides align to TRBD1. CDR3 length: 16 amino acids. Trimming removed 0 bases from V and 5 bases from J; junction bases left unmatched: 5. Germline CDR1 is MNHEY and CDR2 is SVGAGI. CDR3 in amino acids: CASSYSQGAGHNEQFF. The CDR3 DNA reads TGTGCCAGCAGTTACTCACAGGGGGCCGGTCACAATGAGCAGTTCTTC.